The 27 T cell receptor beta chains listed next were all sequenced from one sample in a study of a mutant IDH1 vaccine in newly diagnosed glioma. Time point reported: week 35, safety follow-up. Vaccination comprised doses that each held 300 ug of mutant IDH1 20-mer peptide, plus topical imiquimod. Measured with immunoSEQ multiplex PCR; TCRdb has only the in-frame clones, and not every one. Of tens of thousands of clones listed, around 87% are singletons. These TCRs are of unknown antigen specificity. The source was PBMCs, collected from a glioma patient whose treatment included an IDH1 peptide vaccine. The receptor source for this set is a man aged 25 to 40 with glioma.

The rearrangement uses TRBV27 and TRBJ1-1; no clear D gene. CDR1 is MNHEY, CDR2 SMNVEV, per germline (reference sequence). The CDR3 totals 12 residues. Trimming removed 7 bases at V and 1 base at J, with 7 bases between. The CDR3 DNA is TGTGCCAGCATAGGCGGGAACACTGAAGCTTTCTTT. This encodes CASIGGNTEAFF.

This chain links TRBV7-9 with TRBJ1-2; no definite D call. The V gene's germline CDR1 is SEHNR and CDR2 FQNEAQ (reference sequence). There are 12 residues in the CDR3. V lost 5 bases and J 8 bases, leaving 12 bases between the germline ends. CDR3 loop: CASSPEEGGYTF. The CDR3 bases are TGTGCCAGCAGCCCCGAGGAGGGCGGCTACACCTTC.

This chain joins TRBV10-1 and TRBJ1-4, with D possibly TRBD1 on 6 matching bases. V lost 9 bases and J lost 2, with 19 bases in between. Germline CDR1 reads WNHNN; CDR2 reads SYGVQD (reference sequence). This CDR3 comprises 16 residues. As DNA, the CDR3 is TGCGCCAGGCCGAACCAGGGGAGGTTCACTAATGAAAAACTGTTTTTT. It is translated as CARPNQGRFTNEKLFF.

Here the CDR3 DNA reads TGTGCCTTCCGGGACGGCAACACCGGGGAGCTGTTTTTT. Encoded protein: CAFRDGNTGELFF. This chain uses TRBV30 with TRBJ2-2, with D possibly called TRBD1 or TRBD2 (5 bases each). The CDR3 is made up of 13 amino acids. Germline loops: CDR1 GTSNPN, CDR2 SVGIG (reference sequence). Between the trimmed V and J ends, which lost 7 bases and 2 bases, there was a span of 11 bases.

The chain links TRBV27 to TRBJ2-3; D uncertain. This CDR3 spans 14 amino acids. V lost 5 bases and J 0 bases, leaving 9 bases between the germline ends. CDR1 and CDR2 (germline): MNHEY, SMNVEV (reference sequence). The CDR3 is CASSGSGSTDTQYF. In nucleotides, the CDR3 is TGTGCCAGCAGTGGGTCGGGTAGCACAGATACGCAGTATTTT.

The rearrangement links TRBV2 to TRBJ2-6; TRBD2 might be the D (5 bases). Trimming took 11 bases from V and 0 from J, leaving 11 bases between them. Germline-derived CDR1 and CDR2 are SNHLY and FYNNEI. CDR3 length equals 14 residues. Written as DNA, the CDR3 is TGTGCCTGCTCTCGGGGCTCTGGGGCCAACGTCCTGACTTTC. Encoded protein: CACSRGSGANVLTF.

CDR3 sequence (DNA): TGTGCCAGCAGCTTACTGGGGGGACGCCATCAGCCCCAGCATTTT. Protein: CASSLLGGRHQPQHF. J is TRBJ1-5 and V is TRBV7-2, with a tentative D call TRBD1 (5 bases). Trimming stripped 2 bases from V and 5 bases from J, with 13 bases between. The CDR3 covers 15 residues. Germline lookup yields CDR1 SGHTA and CDR2 FQGNSA.

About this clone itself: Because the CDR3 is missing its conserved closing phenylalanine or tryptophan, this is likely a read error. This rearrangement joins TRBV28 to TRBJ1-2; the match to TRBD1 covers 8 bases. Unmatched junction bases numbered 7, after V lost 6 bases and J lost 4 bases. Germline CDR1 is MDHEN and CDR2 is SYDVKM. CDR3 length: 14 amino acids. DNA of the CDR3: TGTGCCAGCAGGCTCCGCACAGGGGGCTATGGCTACACCTCC. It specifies CASRLRTGGYGYTS.

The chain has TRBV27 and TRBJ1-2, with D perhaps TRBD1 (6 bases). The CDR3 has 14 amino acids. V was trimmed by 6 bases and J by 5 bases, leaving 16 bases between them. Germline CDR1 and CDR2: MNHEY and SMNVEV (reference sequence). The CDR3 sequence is CASRARGGRYGYTF. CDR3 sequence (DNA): TGTGCCAGCAGGGCAAGAGGGGGAAGGTATGGCTACACCTTC.

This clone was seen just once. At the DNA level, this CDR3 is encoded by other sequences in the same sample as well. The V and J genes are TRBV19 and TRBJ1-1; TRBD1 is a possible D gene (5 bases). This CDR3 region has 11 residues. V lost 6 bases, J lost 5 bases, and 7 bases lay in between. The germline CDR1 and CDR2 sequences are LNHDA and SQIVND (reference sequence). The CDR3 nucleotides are TGTGCCAGTAGACGGGGGACTGAAGCTTTCTTT. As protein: CASRRGTEAFF.

Written as DNA, the CDR3 is TGTGCCAGCAGTTTACGGCAGGGGGCGGGTAACTATGGCTACACCTTC. Translated, it gives CASSLRQGAGNYGYTF. The chain carries TRBV28 and TRBJ1-2; TRBD1 matches at 8 bases. The length of the CDR3 is 16 residues. Germline V gene data show CDR1 as MDHEN and CDR2 as SYDVKM. Trimming cost V 2 bases and J 1 base; bases outside gene matches: 6.

The CDR3 DNA reads TGTGCCAGCAGCTGGACAGGGAACCACGAGCAGTACTTC. Translation gives CASSWTGNHEQYF. The chain combines TRBV11-2 with TRBJ2-7; 8 nucleotides match TRBD1. CDR3 size: 13 residues. V lost 4 bases and J lost 5; bases outside the gene matches: 4. From germline, CDR1 is SGHAT and CDR2 FQNNGV.

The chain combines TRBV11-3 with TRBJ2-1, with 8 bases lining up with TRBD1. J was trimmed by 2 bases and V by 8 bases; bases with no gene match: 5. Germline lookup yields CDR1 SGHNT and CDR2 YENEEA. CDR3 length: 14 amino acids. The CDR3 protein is CASASRGPYNEQFF. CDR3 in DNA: TGTGCCAGCGCTTCCAGGGGGCCCTACAATGAGCAGTTCTTC. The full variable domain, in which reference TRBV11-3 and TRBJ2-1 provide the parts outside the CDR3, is EAGVVQSPRYKIIEKKQPVAFWCNPISGHNTLYWYLQNLGQGPELLIRYENEEAVDDSQLPKDRFSAERLKGVDSTLKIQPAELGDSAVYLCASASRGPYNEQFFGPGTRLTVL.

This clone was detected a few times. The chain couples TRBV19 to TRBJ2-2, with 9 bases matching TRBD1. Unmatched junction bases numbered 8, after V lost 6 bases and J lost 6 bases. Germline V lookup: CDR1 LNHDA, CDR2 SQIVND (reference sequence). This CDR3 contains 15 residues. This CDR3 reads CASRQGQGGAGELFF. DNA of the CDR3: TGTGCCAGTAGGCAGGGACAGGGAGGGGCCGGGGAGCTGTTTTTT.

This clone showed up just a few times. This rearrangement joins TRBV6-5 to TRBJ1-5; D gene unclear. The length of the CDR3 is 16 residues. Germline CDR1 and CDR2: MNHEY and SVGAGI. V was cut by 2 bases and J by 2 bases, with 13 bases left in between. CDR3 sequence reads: CASSYTAYPRNQPQHF. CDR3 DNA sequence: TGTGCCAGCAGTTACACAGCCTATCCCCGCAATCAGCCCCAGCATTTT.

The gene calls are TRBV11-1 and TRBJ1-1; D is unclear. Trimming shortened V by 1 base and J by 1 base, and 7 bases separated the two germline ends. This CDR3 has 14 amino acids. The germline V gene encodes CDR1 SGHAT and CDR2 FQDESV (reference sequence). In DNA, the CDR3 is TGTGCCAGCAGCTTAGAGTGGCGGAACACTGAAGCTTTCTTT. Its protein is CASSLEWRNTEAFF.

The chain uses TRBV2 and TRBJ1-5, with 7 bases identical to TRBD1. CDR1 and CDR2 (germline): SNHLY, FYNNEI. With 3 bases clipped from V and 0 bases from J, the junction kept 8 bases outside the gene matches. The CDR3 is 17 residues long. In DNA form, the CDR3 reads TGTGCCAGCAGTGATCCGACAGGGCCGTATAGCAATCAGCCCCAGCATTTT. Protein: CASSDPTGPYSNQPQHF.

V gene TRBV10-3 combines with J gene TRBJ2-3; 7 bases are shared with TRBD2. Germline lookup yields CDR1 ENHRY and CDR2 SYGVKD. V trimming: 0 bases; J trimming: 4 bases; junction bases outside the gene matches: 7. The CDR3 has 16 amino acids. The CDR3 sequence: CAISESGGSGADTQYF. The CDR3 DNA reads TGTGCCATCAGTGAGTCAGGCGGGAGCGGCGCAGATACGCAGTATTTT.

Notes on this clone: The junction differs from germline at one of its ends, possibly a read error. This CDR3 reads CASTAGQAMLF. The DNA of the CDR3 is TGTGCCAGTACCGCGGGACAGGCAATGCTCTTT. The V gene is TRBV19, the J gene TRBJ1-1, with TRBD1 matching over 8 bases. The CDR3 spans 11 residues. Germline assignment: CDR1 LNHDA and CDR2 SQIVND (reference sequence).

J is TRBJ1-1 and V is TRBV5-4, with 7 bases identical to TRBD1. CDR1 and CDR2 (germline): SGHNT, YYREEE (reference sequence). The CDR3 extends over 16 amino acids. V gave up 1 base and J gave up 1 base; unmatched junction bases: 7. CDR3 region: CASSLPGQTWNTEAFF. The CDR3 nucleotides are TGTGCCAGCAGCTTGCCGGGACAGACTTGGAACACTGAAGCTTTCTTT.

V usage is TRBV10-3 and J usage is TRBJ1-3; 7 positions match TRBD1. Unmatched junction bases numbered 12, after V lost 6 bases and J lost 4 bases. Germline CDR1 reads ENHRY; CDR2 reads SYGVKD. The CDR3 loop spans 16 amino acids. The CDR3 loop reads CAISLGQVGIGNTIYF. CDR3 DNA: TGTGCCATCAGCCTCGGACAGGTCGGAATAGGAAACACCATATATTTT.

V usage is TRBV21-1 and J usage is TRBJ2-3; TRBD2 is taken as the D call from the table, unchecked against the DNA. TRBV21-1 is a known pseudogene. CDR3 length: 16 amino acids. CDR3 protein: CASSKALEESTDTQYF. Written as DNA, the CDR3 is TGTGCCAGCAGCAAAGCGCTTGAAGAGAGCACAGATACGCAGTATTTT.

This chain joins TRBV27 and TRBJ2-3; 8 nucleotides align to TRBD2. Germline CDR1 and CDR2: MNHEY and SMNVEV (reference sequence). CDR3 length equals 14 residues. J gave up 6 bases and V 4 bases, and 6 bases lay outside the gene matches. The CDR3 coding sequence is TGTGCCAGCAGTTCCCGCGGGAGGCCTGATACGCAGTATTTT. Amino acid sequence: CASSSRGRPDTQYF.

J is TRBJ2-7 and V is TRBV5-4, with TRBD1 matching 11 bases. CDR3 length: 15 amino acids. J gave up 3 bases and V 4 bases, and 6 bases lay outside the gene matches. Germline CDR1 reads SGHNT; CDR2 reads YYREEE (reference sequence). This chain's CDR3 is CASSVTGTGGYEQYF. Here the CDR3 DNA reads TGTGCCAGCAGCGTAACCGGGACAGGGGGCTACGAGCAGTACTTC.

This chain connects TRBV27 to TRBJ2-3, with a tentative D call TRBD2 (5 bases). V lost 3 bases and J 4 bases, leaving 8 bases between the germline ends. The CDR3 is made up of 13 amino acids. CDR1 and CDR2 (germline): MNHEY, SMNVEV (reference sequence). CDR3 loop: CASSFNGADTQYF. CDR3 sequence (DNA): TGTGCCAGCAGTTTTAACGGGGCAGATACGCAGTATTTT.

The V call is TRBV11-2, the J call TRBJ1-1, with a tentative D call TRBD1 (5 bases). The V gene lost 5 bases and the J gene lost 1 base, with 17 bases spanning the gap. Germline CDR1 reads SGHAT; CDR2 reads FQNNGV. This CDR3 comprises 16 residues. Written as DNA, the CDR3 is TGTGCCAGCAGCACTGGGGGAGGAAGTGGGAACACTGAAGCTTTCTTT. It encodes CASSTGGGSGNTEAFF.

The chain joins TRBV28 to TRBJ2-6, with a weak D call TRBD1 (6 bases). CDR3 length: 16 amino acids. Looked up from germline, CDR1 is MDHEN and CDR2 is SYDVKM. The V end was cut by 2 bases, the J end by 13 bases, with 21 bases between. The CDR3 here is CASSLLDSPGSGVLTF. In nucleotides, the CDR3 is TGTGCCAGCAGTTTACTGGACAGTCCTGGGTCCGGAGTCCTGACTTTC.